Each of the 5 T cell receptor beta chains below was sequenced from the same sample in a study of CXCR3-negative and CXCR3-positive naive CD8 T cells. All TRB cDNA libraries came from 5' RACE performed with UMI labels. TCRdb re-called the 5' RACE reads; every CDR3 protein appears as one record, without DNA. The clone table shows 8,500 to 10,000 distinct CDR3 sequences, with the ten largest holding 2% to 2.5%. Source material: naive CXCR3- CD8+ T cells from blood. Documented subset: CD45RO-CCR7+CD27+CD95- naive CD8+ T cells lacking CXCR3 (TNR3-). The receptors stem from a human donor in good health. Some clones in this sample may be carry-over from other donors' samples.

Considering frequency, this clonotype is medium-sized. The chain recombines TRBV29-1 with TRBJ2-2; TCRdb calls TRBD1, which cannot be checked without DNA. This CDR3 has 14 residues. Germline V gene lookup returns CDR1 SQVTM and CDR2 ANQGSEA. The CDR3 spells CSATGLLSTGELFF.

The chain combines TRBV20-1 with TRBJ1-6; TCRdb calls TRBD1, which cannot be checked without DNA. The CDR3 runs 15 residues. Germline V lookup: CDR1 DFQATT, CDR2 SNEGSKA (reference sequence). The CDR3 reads CSANTGDSYNSPLHF.

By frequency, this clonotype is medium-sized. The CDR3 is CASSSPRSYQETQYF. The J gene is TRBJ2-5, the V gene TRBV6-6; TCRdb gives TRBD1 as the D gene, but with no DNA this cannot be confirmed. From germline, CDR1 is MNHNY and CDR2 SVGAGI (reference sequence). This CDR3 is 15 amino acids long.

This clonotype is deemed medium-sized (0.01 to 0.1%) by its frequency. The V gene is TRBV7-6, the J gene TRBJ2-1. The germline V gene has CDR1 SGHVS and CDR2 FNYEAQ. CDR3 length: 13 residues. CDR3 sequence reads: CASSLVVYNEQFF. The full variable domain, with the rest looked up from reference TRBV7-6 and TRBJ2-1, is GAGVSQSPRYKVTKRGQDVALRCDPISGHVSLYWYRQALGQGPEFLTYFNYEAQQDKSGLPNDRFSAERPEGSISTLTIQRTEQRDSAMYRCASSLVVYNEQFFGPGTRLTVL.

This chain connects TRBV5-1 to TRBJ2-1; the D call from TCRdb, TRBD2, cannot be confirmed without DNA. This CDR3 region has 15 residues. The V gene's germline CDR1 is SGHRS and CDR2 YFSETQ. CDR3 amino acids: CASSWTSGDYNEQFF. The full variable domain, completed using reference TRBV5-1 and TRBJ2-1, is KAGVTQTPRYLIKTRGQQVTLSCSPISGHRSVSWYQQTPGQGLQFLFEYFSETQRNKGNFPGRFSGRQFSNSRSEMNVSTLELGDSALYLCASSWTSGDYNEQFFGPGTRLTVL.